Below, 24 T cell receptor beta chains from the same sample are listed, as sequenced in a study of OX40 agonist ivuxolimab in advanced cancers. Some clones are missing from TCRdb's copy, which holds only in-frame ones; the method was immunoSEQ multiplex PCR. The table lists some 49,000 clones, around 85% of them singletons. The sample in question was CD4+ or CD8+ T cells sorted from blood, obtained in a trial of the OX40 agonist ivuxolimab. The source of these receptors is an adult with an advanced solid tumor such as melanoma, head and neck, liver or kidney cancer.

The chain combines TRBV4-3 with TRBJ1-5; D is undetermined. Trimming removed 0 bases from V and 5 bases from J, with 8 bases in between. Germline V gives CDR1 LGHNA, CDR2 YSLEER. The length of the CDR3 is 14 residues. CDR3 loop: CASSQDPEHQPQHF. CDR3 DNA: TGCGCCAGCAGCCAAGATCCGGAACATCAGCCCCAGCATTTT.

This sequence joins TRBV9 and TRBJ1-1; the D is unclear. The CDR3 covers 13 residues. Deletions cut 3 bases from V and 2 bases from J, with 8 bases between. Germline CDR1 is SGDLS and CDR2 is YYNGEE. Written as DNA, the CDR3 is TGTGCCAGCAGCGCCTTTTCCAACACTGAAGCTTTCTTT. Translated: CASSAFSNTEAFF.

The rearrangement joins TRBV10-3 to TRBJ2-7; 7 bases map to TRBD1. This CDR3 is 16 amino acids long. V lost 3 bases to trimming and J lost 1 base; unmatched junction nucleotides: 9. CDR1 ENHRY and CDR2 SYGVKD come from the germline V gene. The CDR3 is CAISDGETGNSYEQYF. The CDR3, as DNA: TGTGCCATCAGTGATGGTGAGACAGGGAATTCCTACGAGCAGTACTTC.

The rearrangement joins TRBV10-3 to TRBJ1-6, with a weak D call TRBD1 (5 bases). The CDR3 consists of 15 residues. Germline CDR1 ENHRY, CDR2 SYGVKD. Written as DNA, the CDR3 is TGTGCTTCGGGACCCGAAAGCTCCTATAATTCACCCCTCCACTTT. Amino acids: CASGPESSYNSPLHF.

The V gene is TRBV5-4, the J gene TRBJ2-1; 8 bases map to TRBD2. With V trimmed by 1 base and J by 2 bases, 5 bases remained unmatched. CDR3 size: 16 residues. Germline V gene lookup returns CDR1 SGHNT and CDR2 YYREEE (reference sequence). The CDR3 protein is CASSLLQRGTYNEQFF. CDR3 DNA sequence: TGTGCCAGCAGCTTGCTCCAGCGGGGGACCTACAATGAGCAGTTCTTC.

J is TRBJ2-3 and V is TRBV7-3, with TRBD1 matching over 9 bases. The CDR3 spans 15 residues. Germline V gives CDR1 SGHTA, CDR2 FQGTGA. Trimming cost V 4 bases and J 2 bases; bases outside gene matches: 4. CDR3 nucleotide sequence: TGTGCCAGCAGCTCCCGGGACAGGGCCACAGATACGCAGTATTTT. This codes for CASSSRDRATDTQYF.

In this sample, this clone turned up once. The chain joins TRBV5-1 to TRBJ2-1; D gene unclear. This CDR3 is built from 12 residues. CDR1 is SGHRS and CDR2 is YFSETQ in the germline V gene. Trimming took off 0 bases at V and 7 bases at J, with 5 bases between the two ends. CDR3 in amino acids: CASSLEGNEQFF. CDR3 DNA sequence: TGCGCCAGCAGCTTGGAAGGAAATGAGCAGTTCTTC.

V usage is TRBV5-5 and J usage is TRBJ1-6; 10 bases match TRBD1. This CDR3 contains 14 residues. J gave up 8 bases and V 4 bases, and 3 bases lay outside the gene matches. CDR1 SGHKS and CDR2 YYEKEE come from the germline V gene (reference sequence). The CDR3 coding sequence is TGTGCCAGCAGCGCGGGACAGGGGTATTCACCCCTCCACTTT. Protein: CASSAGQGYSPLHF.

In its sample, this clone was seen a few times. This sequence joins TRBV5-1 and TRBJ2-2, with 11 bases aligning to TRBD1. V lost 3 bases and J lost 3; bases outside the gene matches: 7. CDR3 length: 17 amino acids. From germline, CDR1 is SGHRS and CDR2 YFSETQ. The CDR3 reads CASSYTGQGAYTGELFF. The CDR3 DNA is TGCGCCAGCAGCTACACCGGACAGGGGGCTTACACCGGGGAGCTGTTTTTT.

The chain has TRBV15 and TRBJ2-5; 8 nucleotides align to TRBD2. The CDR3 has 14 amino acids. V gave up 4 bases and J gave up 2 bases; unmatched junction bases: 3. Germline V gene sequence: CDR1 LNHNV, CDR2 YYDKDF (reference sequence). CDR3 sequence: CATSIRGGQETQYF. In nucleotides, the CDR3 is TGTGCCACCAGCATTCGGGGGGGACAAGAGACCCAGTACTTC.

The chain combines TRBV7-8 with TRBJ2-5; TRBD1 might be the D (6 bases). The CDR3 contains 16 residues. V shed 2 bases and J shed 4 bases, with 17 bases lying between them. Germline V gene lookup returns CDR1 SGHVS and CDR2 FQNEAQ. CDR3 sequence: CASSLTRQEERETQYF. CDR3 DNA sequence: TGTGCCAGCAGCTTAACTAGACAGGAGGAGAGAGAGACCCAGTACTTC.

This clone has only one observation. This chain uses TRBV9 with TRBJ2-2; 10 bases align to TRBD2. The germline V gene encodes CDR1 SGDLS and CDR2 YYNGEE. Unmatched junction bases numbered 7, after V lost 4 bases and J lost 4 bases. There are 16 residues in the CDR3. CDR3 loop: CASSPSGGVGTGELFF. The CDR3 DNA is TGTGCCAGCAGCCCGAGCGGGGGGGTCGGCACCGGGGAGCTGTTTTTT.

On this clone: This sample includes further DNA sequences coding for the same CDR3. The genes are TRBV6-6 and TRBJ2-3; D remains ambiguous. The CDR3 is 13 residues long. Between the trimmed V and J ends, which lost 2 bases and 1 base, there was a span of 4 bases. Germline lookup yields CDR1 MNHNY and CDR2 SVGAGI (reference sequence). The CDR3 region is CASSYDGTDTQYF. DNA of the CDR3: TGTGCCAGCAGTTACGACGGCACAGATACGCAGTATTTT.

The genes are TRBV9 and TRBJ2-3; TRBD2 matches 8 bases. With V trimmed by 6 bases and J by 0 bases, 6 bases remained unmatched. Germline CDR1 and CDR2: SGDLS and YYNGEE. The CDR3 consists of 15 residues. The CDR3, as DNA: TGTGCCAGCAATCCCAGCGGGGGTAGCACAGATACGCAGTATTTT. This encodes CASNPSGGSTDTQYF.

This chain uses TRBV15 with TRBJ1-5; TRBD1 agrees at 9 bases. V lost 2 bases, J lost 4 bases, and 6 bases stayed unmatched. CDR1 is LNHNV and CDR2 is YYDKDF in the germline V gene (reference sequence). This CDR3 has 16 amino acids. CDR3 in amino acids: CATSRTAGTGNQPQHF. The CDR3 DNA sequence: TGTGCCACCAGCAGAACTGCAGGGACAGGGAATCAGCCCCAGCATTTT.

The chain employs TRBV5-1 and TRBJ1-2; perhaps TRBD1 as D (6 bases). The CDR3 spans 15 residues. CDR1 SGHRS and CDR2 YFSETQ come from the germline V gene. With 3 bases removed from V and 2 bases from J, the gap between germline ends came to 14 bases. CDR3 sequence reads: CASSSTGPTNYGYTF. CDR3 coding DNA: TGCGCCAGCAGCTCGACAGGACCAACAAACTATGGCTACACCTTC.

The chain links TRBV29-1 to TRBJ1-2; D not resolved. The CDR3 sequence is 11 residues long. Between the trimmed V and J ends, which lost 6 bases and 5 bases, there was a span of 10 bases. Per germline, CDR1 SQVTM and CDR2 ANQGSEA. The DNA for the CDR3 is TGCAGCGTAGAGACGGATTATGGCTACACCTTC. Its protein product is CSVETDYGYTF.

This chain joins TRBV9 and TRBJ1-2; 10 bases are a match to TRBD1. V shed 3 bases, J shed 2 bases, and the junction held 4 bases outside the gene matches. Germline lookup yields CDR1 SGDLS and CDR2 YYNGEE. This CDR3 has 15 amino acids. The CDR3 protein is CASSGEGQGNYGYTF. CDR3 DNA sequence: TGTGCCAGCAGCGGGGAGGGACAGGGGAACTATGGCTACACCTTC. The full variable domain, rest sourced from reference TRBV9 and TRBJ1-2, is DSGVTQTPKHLITATGQRVTLRCSPRSGDLSVYWYQQSLDQGLQFLIQYYNGEERAKGNILERFSAQQFPDLHSELNLSSLELGDSALYFCASSGEGQGNYGYTFGSGTRLTVV.

V usage is TRBV9 and J usage is TRBJ2-2; D remains ambiguous. Germline V lookup: CDR1 SGDLS, CDR2 YYNGEE. This CDR3 is built from 11 residues. Trimming left V 4 bases short and J 6 bases short, with 4 bases between. CDR3 sequence (DNA): TGTGCCAGCAGCAGGGCCGGGGAGCTGTTTTTT. This translates into CASSRAGELFF.

The chain joins TRBV6-5 to TRBJ2-3, with 7 bases identical to TRBD1. V dropped 2 bases and J dropped 2; count of bases not matched to a gene: 4. The CDR3 has 15 amino acids. The germline CDR1 and CDR2 sequences are MNHEY and SVGAGI. CDR3 protein: CASSYEGANTDTQYF. CDR3 bases: TGTGCCAGCAGTTACGAGGGGGCCAACACAGATACGCAGTATTTT.

This clone was counted many times. This same CDR3 is encoded by further DNA sequences in the sample. The V call is TRBV19, the J call TRBJ1-1, with TRBD1 as a possible D gene (6 bases). The CDR3 sequence is 11 residues long. Germline V lookup: CDR1 LNHDA, CDR2 SQIVND (reference sequence). V lost 6 bases to trimming and J lost 8 bases, with 10 bases between them. CDR3 sequence reads: CASSPGTEAFF. The CDR3 nucleotides are TGTGCCAGTAGCCCCGGGACAGAAGCTTTCTTT.

In this sample, this clone turned up once. CDR3 sequence: CASSVGSSAYEQYF. CDR3 nucleotide sequence: TGTGCCAGCAGCGTAGGGTCCAGTGCCTACGAGCAGTACTTC. This chain joins TRBV9 and TRBJ2-7, with D hard to call. The CDR3 runs 14 residues. Germline values: CDR1 SGDLS, CDR2 YYNGEE. V was trimmed by 0 bases and J by 2 bases, leaving 9 bases between them.

This clone came up once. The chain employs TRBV13 and TRBJ1-2; 10 bases agree with TRBD1. This CDR3 has 13 residues. V lost 4 bases, J lost 8 bases, and 4 bases stayed unmatched. CDR1 is PRHDT and CDR2 is FYEKMQ in the germline V gene (reference sequence). The CDR3 loop reads CASSSGQGKGYTF. CDR3 nucleotide sequence: TGTGCCAGCAGCTCGGGACAGGGGAAGGGCTACACCTTC.

This clone showed up many times. At one of its ends the junction is not consistent with the germline gene, which may arise from a read error. The chain's CDR3 is CASSLIALF. As DNA, the CDR3 is TGTGCCAGCAGCTTAATAGCGCTCTTC. J is TRBJ2-1 and V is TRBV7-6; TRBD2 might be the D (5 bases). Germline V lookup: CDR1 SGHVS, CDR2 FNYEAQ. The CDR3 sequence is 9 residues long.